A single sample is the source of the 19 T cell receptor gamma chains below, sequenced in a study of Vδ1+ human thymocytes. These receptors' targets are unknown. Extracted RNA was reverse transcribed into cDNA. CDR3 amplicons came from multiplex PCR with pooled V-gene forward and constant-region reverse primers. TCRdb re-called the multiplex PCR reads with CATT. This sample has about 11,000 gamma-chain clones, with about 47% found just once. Study-level results: Thymic TRG and TRD repertoires appeared highly polyclonal.

The sequencing sample was made of Vdelta1+ gamma-delta thymocytes from the thymus. The sample's subset: FACS-sorted CD3+ TCRalphabeta- TCRVdelta1+ TCRVdelta2- thymocytes. The receptors come from a boy under three years old who had congenital heart surgery.

This clone was counted between two and nine times. This rearrangement joins TRGV9 to TRGJ1 or TRGJ2. Germline trimming cut 0 bases from V and 2 bases from J; bases unmatched to any gene: 7. Germline V gene lookup returns CDR1 GITISATS and CDR2 ISYDGTV (reference sequence). The CDR3 has 15 amino acids. CDR3 sequence (DNA): TGTGCCTTGTGGGAGGTGCACGGTGATTATTATAAGAAACTCTTT. Its protein product is CALWEVHGDYYKKLF.

The chain links TRGV8 to TRGJ1 or TRGJ2. TCRdb carries no J gene annotation; the J gene was assigned here by matching the DNA with germline. The CDR3 covers 11 residues. The J segment lost 8 bases and the V segment lost 4 bases, leaving 5 bases of the junction unmatched. Germline V gene lookup returns CDR1 VENAVY and CDR2 YDSYNSRV. The chain's CDR3 is CATWERNKKLF. CDR3 nucleotides: TGTGCCACCTGGGAGAGGAATAAGAAACTCTTT.

The V call is TRGV3, the J call TRGJP1. V was clipped by 0 bases and J by 3 bases; unmatched bases: 4. The CDR3 is 15 amino acids. Germline loops: CDR1 VTNTFY, CDR2 YDVSTARD (reference sequence). CDR3: CATWDRPATGWFKIF. CDR3 DNA sequence: TGTGCCACCTGGGACAGGCCTGCCACTGGTTGGTTCAAGATATTT.

The chain recombines TRGV8 with TRGJ1 or TRGJ2. TCRdb supplies no J gene; here it was assigned by aligning the nucleotide sequence to germline. The CDR3 has 14 amino acids. The trim removed 4 bases at V and 8 bases at J, leaving 14 bases unmatched. CDR1 is VENAVY, CDR2 YDSYNSRV, per germline. Here the CDR3 reads CATWDPREINKKLF. The CDR3 DNA is TGTGCCACCTGGGACCCACGGGAGATAAATAAGAAACTCTTT.

The chain joins TRGV9 to TRGJ1 or TRGJ2. This CDR3 is 16 amino acids long. V lost 0 bases to trimming and J lost 8 bases; unmatched junction nucleotides: 16. The germline CDR1 and CDR2 sequences are GITISATS and ISYDGTV (reference sequence). The DNA for the CDR3 is TGTGCCTTGTGGGAGGTGCATCTCGGGATTTTACATAAGAAACTCTTT. Amino acid sequence: CALWEVHLGILHKKLF.

This clone appeared once. This chain connects TRGV4 to TRGJP1. TCRdb offers no J gene call, so here the DNA was matched to germline to obtain one. The germline V gene encodes CDR1 EGSTGY and CDR2 YDSYTSSV. The CDR3 is made up of 13 amino acids. The ends lost 3 bases at V and 3 bases at J; junction bases unmatched: 1. The DNA of the CDR3 is TGTGCCACCTGGGATCCCACTGGTTGGTTCAAGATATTT. Amino acids: CATWDPTGWFKIF.

The chain carries TRGV4 and TRGJ1 or TRGJ2. The J gene, not given by TCRdb, was assigned here from a germline match of the nucleotide sequence. CDR3 length: 13 residues. Germline V gene sequence: CDR1 EGSTGY, CDR2 YDSYTSSV. The J segment lost 2 bases and the V segment lost 3 bases, leaving 4 bases of the junction unmatched. The CDR3 DNA reads TGTGCCACCTGGGATTTCCATTATTATAAGAAACTCTTT. Residues: CATWDFHYYKKLF.

This chain links TRGV4 with TRGJ1 or TRGJ2. TCRdb records no J gene; here it was assigned by comparing the DNA to germline. Germline CDR1 reads EGSTGY; CDR2 reads YDSYTSSV. The CDR3 runs to 13 residues. The ends lost 2 bases at V and 7 bases at J; junction bases unmatched: 8. The CDR3 DNA reads TGTGCCACCTGGGATGAGCGGTGGTATAAGAAACTCTTT. It specifies CATWDERWYKKLF.

The chain is built from TRGV3 and TRGJ1 or TRGJ2. The J gene was not available in TCRdb and was assigned here by matching the DNA to germline segments. The CDR3 is 13 amino acids. Trimming at V came to 3 bases and at J to 3 bases, leaving 5 bases not matched to a gene. Germline V lookup: CDR1 VTNTFY, CDR2 YDVSTARD (reference sequence). The DNA of the CDR3 is TGTGCCACCTGGGACGTTCCTTATTATAAGAAACTCTTT. The encoded protein is CATWDVPYYKKLF.

This rearrangement joins TRGV3 to TRGJ1 or TRGJ2. Here the J gene came from matching the DNA to germline, since TCRdb omits it. V lost 2 bases to trimming and J lost 3 bases; unmatched junction nucleotides: 10. From germline, CDR1 is VTNTFY and CDR2 YDVSTARD (reference sequence). The length of the CDR3 is 15 residues. CDR3 sequence reads: CATWDTVKPYYKKLF. CDR3 bases: TGTGCCACCTGGGACACCGTAAAGCCTTATTATAAGAAACTCTTT.

V usage is TRGV5 and J usage is TRGJ1 or TRGJ2. TCRdb carries no J gene annotation; the J gene was assigned here by matching the DNA with germline. Per germline, CDR1 VINAFY and CDR2 YDVSNSKD. The junction had 8 bases not matched to a gene; V was cut back by 3 bases and J by 3 bases. The CDR3 covers 14 residues. In nucleotides, the CDR3 is TGTGCCACCTGGGACGGAATACTTTATTATAAGAAACTCTTT. Translating it yields CATWDGILYYKKLF.

The called J gene is TRGJ1 or TRGJ2, whereas the V gene has no call. The CDR3 covers 13 residues. CDR3 in DNA: TGTGCCACCTGGGACGGGCGGAGGTATAAGAAACTCTTT. The encoded protein is CATWDGRRYKKLF.

This clone was recorded a few times. This chain connects TRGV8 to TRGJP2. This CDR3 is built from 15 residues. In germline, CDR1 is VENAVY, CDR2 YDSYNSRV. After removal of 4 bases from V and 0 bases from J, the junction contained 5 bases not matched to a gene. This chain's CDR3 is CATWETYSSDWIKTF. The CDR3 DNA reads as TGTGCCACCTGGGAGACATATAGTAGTGATTGGATCAAGACGTTT.

The rearrangement links TRGV3 to TRGJ1 or TRGJ2. Here the J gene came from matching the DNA to germline, since TCRdb omits it. The CDR3 sequence is 15 residues long. CDR1 is VTNTFY, CDR2 YDVSTARD, per germline (reference sequence). With 0 bases clipped from V and 0 bases from J, the junction kept 5 bases outside the gene matches. CDR3 DNA sequence: TGTGCCACCTGGGACAGGCTCGCGAATTATTATAAGAAACTCTTT. Translating it yields CATWDRLANYYKKLF.

V is TRGV5 and J is TRGJ1 or TRGJ2. TCRdb carries no J gene annotation; the J gene was assigned here by matching the DNA with germline. The CDR3 is 10 amino acids. The ends lost 3 bases at V and 12 bases at J; junction bases unmatched: 5. In germline, CDR1 is VINAFY, CDR2 YDVSNSKD. The CDR3 loop is CATWDSAKLF. The CDR3 DNA is TGTGCCACCTGGGACTCGGCGAAACTCTTT.

V is TRGV3 and J is TRGJ1 or TRGJ2. No J gene was available from TCRdb, and it was assigned here by a germline match of the DNA. J gave up 3 bases and V 4 bases, and 6 bases lay outside the gene matches. The CDR3 has 13 residues. Looked up from germline, CDR1 is VTNTFY and CDR2 is YDVSTARD (reference sequence). The CDR3 protein is CATWDPPYYKKLF. In nucleotides, the CDR3 is TGTGCCACCTGGGATCCTCCTTATTATAAGAAACTCTTT.

V usage is TRGV3 and J usage is TRGJ1 or TRGJ2. Matching the DNA to germline supplied the J gene, which TCRdb does not give. In germline, CDR1 is VTNTFY, CDR2 YDVSTARD (reference sequence). The V gene end was trimmed by 0 bases and the J gene end by 8 bases; junction bases not matched to a gene: 10. The CDR3 sequence is 14 residues long. In nucleotides, the CDR3 is TGTGCCACCTGGGACAGGCGGATCGGGGATAAGAAACTCTTT. It is translated as CATWDRRIGDKKLF.

This clone was found once. Other DNA variants within this sample encode the same CDR3. The chain links TRGV9 to TRGJ1 or TRGJ2. TCRdb does not report a J gene; here it was assigned by matching the DNA to germline references. The CDR3 is made up of 13 amino acids. The junction had 5 bases not matched to a gene; V was cut back by 0 bases and J by 6 bases. In germline, CDR1 is GITISATS, CDR2 ISYDGTV (reference sequence). CDR3 amino acids: CALWEVLGYKKLF. Written as DNA, the CDR3 is TGTGCCTTGTGGGAGGTGCTTGGTTATAAGAAACTCTTT.

This clone has just a few counts. The chain employs TRGV4 and TRGJ1 or TRGJ2. Unmatched junction bases numbered 2, after V lost 3 bases and J lost 6 bases. Germline V gives CDR1 EGSTGY, CDR2 YDSYTSSV. CDR3 length: 11 residues. Here the CDR3 reads CATWDTYKKLF. DNA for the CDR3: TGTGCCACCTGGGATACTTATAAGAAACTCTTT.